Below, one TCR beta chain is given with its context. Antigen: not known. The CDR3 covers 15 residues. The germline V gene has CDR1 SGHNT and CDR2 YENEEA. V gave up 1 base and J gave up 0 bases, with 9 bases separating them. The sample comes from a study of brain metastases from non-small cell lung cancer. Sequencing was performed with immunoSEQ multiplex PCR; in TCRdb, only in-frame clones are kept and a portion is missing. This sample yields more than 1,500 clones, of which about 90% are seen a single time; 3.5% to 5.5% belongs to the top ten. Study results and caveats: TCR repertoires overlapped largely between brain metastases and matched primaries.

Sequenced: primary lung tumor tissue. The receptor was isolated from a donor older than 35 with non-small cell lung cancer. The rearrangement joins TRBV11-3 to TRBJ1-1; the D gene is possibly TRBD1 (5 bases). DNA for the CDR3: TGTGCCAGCAGCTTAGGGAGGGGTCTGAACACTGAAGCTTTCTTT. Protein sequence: CASSLGRGLNTEAFF.